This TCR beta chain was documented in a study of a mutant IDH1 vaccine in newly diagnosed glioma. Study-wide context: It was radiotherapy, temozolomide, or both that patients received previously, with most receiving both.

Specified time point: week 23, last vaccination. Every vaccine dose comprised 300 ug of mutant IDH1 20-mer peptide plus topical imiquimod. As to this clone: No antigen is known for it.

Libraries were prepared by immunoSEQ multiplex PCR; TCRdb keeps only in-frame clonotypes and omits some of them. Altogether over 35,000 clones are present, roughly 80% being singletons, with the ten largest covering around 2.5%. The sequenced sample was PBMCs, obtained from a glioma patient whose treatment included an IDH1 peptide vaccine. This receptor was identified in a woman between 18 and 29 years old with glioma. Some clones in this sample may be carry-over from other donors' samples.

The CDR3 DNA sequence: TGTGCCAGCAGTTTCGGGACAGGGGGACCGGGGACCTTC. It translates to CASSFGTGGPGTF. This rearrangement joins TRBV6-5 to TRBJ1-2; 11 bases fit TRBD1. V lost 4 bases and J lost 14; bases outside the gene matches: 9. CDR1 is MNHEY, CDR2 SVGAGI, per germline. The CDR3 extends over 13 amino acids.